Sequencing of this T cell receptor (beta chain) was carried out in a study of ipilimumab plus nivolumab after autologous stem cell transplantation (dated by TCRdb to the early 2020s). Describing the broader study: The median number of doses received by trial patients was roughly 5 for ipilimumab and roughly 8 for nivolumab. Included in the myeloma cohort were high-risk transplant-naive patients as well as patients relapsing within 3 years of a first autologous transplant. Patients undergoing autologous transplant for high-risk diffuse large B cell lymphoma, mature T cell lymphoma, or multiple myeloma were enrolled in the trial. The intent-to-treat population of the trial consisted of around 37 patients. General conclusions and limits of the study: The authors stated that profiles of the T cell receptor repertoire, regulatory T cell phenotype and gut microbiota provided a biologic rationale for studying this approach further. The authors concluded that, as post-transplant consolidation, combined checkpoint inhibition appeared tolerable.

Libraries were constructed by the immunoSEQ multiplex PCR assay. TCRdb stores this immuneACCESS table with in-frame sequences only. Part of the clones is absent; in the studies checked, under half of the shortfall reflects unresolved V genes, and no reason is known for the rest. Here the sample has 9,400 or so clones; around two thirds occur a single time. The leading ten clones occupy roughly a sixth of the sample. This clone was picked up one time. Which antigen it targets is not known. No base quality information exists; no much larger clone differs at one position. Starting 14 to 28 days after the autologous transplant, patients began checkpoint therapy, which included ipilimumab at 1 mg/kg intravenously on day 1 of selected weeks. Nivolumab was given at 3 mg/kg intravenously on day 1 of weeks 1, 4, 7, 10, and every two weeks through week 26. The study was a Phase Ib clinical trial testing combined checkpoint inhibition with ipilimumab and nivolumab as consolidation after autologous stem cell transplantation.

At the junction V is shortened by 1 base and J by 8 bases, with 17 bases in between. CDR1 and CDR2 (MGHRA, YSYEKL) derive from the germline V gene. The CDR3 runs 16 amino acids, cysteine and phenylalanine included. Only the CDR3 DNA stays, 48 bases, in frame from base 1. The sequence links TRBV4-1 to TRBJ1-4; too little of a D gene remains to name it. The sequence was collected from a female donor with multiple myeloma. Sequences were derived from PBMCs, sampled in a trial of ipilimumab plus nivolumab as post-transplant consolidation. The DNA reads as follows: TGCGCCAGCAGCCAAGCCGACGGGAGTATTGGGGAAAAACTGTTTTTT. It specifies CASSQADGSIGEKLFF.